This TCR beta chain was identified during a study of CD8+ T cells in alopecia areata. Sequencing relied on a cDNA template that was reverse transcribed from extracted RNA. Here immunoSEQ multiplex PCR was the method, and the copy in TCRdb shows in-frame clones only, minus some. The profile covers a few hundred thousand clones, with about 62% appearing a single time and around 0.92% taken by the ten largest. The ends were cut back, 4 bases at V and 5 bases at J, with 9 bases in the middle. Germline CDR1 and CDR2: SGHRS and YFSETQ. The CDR3 sequence is 12 residues long. Stated treatment: oral pan-JAK inhibitor, 5-10 mg twice daily.

The clonotype was recovered from a human donor with alopecia areata. The rearrangement links TRBV5-1 to TRBJ2-5, with D perhaps matching TRBD2 (5 bases). The sequences come from CD4+ T cells sorted from blood, collected around week 54, from a patient treated with tofacitinib. The CDR3 nucleotides read TGCGCCAGCAGCGCCGAGGGTGAGACCCAGTACTTC. This translates into CASSAEGETQYF.